This entry describes one T cell receptor beta chain. The CDR3 length is 15 residues. The V segment lost 6 bases and the J segment 2 bases; nucleotides outside the gene matches: 6. Germline CDR1 and CDR2: MNHEY and SVGAGI. Authors' processing steps: It was from reference gene primer amplification that nucleated cell counts were estimated. Clones were sequenced by immunoSEQ multiplex PCR, and TCRdb holds only the in-frame ones, with some missing. The DNA gave D and trimming, while V, J and clone size come from that table. The table records more than 150,000 clones, around 77% of them present only once. These data originate in a study of blood T cell repertoires in COVID-19. At the level of the study: Researchers got acute and convalescent COVID-19 samples from the United States, Italy and Spain. PBMCs, B-cell-depleted T cells, or T cells were the source of the cDNA or gDNA that made up the material.

Sequenced input: peripheral blood. The origin of this receptor is a man aged 55 to 70 with active or convalescent COVID-19. The V call is TRBV6-5, the J call TRBJ2-7, with 11 bases aligning to TRBD1. CDR3 residues: CASSYRGQGAYEQYF. In nucleotides, the CDR3 is TGTGCCAGCAGCTACAGGGGACAGGGGGCCTACGAGCAGTACTTC.